This entry concerns a single T cell receptor (beta chain). This entry comes from a study of blood T cell repertoires in COVID-19. The overall study: PBMCs, B-cell-depleted T cells, or T cells provided the cDNA or gDNA that made up the material.

As originally analysed: Nucleated cell counts were estimated from reference gene primer amplification. Data came from immunoSEQ multiplex PCR; TCRdb stores just in-frame clones and leaves some out. Clonal size and the V and J genes are those of that table, whereas D and trimming came from the DNA. The sample lists more than 110,000 clones, approximately 86% seen once, with 5% to 6% in the top ten. Germline V gene data show CDR1 as SEHNR and CDR2 as FQNEAQ (reference sequence). The CDR3 contains 16 residues. Trimming removed 0 bases from V and 4 bases from J, with 12 bases in between. The source of this sequence is a human donor in a cohort sampled during active COVID-19. Material for sequencing was peripheral blood. J is TRBJ2-2 and V is TRBV7-9, with D possibly being TRBD2 (5 bases). CDR3 coding DNA: TGTGCCAGCAGCTTAGCTCGACTGGACTTCACCGGGGAGCTGTTTTTT. It yields the protein CASSLARLDFTGELFF.